These 3 T cell receptor beta chains were all obtained from the same sample, sequenced in a study of T-cell memory formation after mild COVID-19. TCRdb independently ran MiXCR on the 5' RACE reads; one entry per CDR3 protein. The repertoire holds 430,000 or so distinct CDR3 sequences, with 25% as singletons. The sequenced sample was PBMCs or a T cell subset sorted from them (not recorded which). The receptors were sampled from an adult woman who had mild COVID-19 (a few samples of this study predate the infection). Cell type and time point are not known.

This sequence joins TRBV20-1 and TRBJ1-5; no reliable D call. Trimming removed 3 bases at V and 16 bases at J, with 16 bases between. Per germline, CDR1 DFQATT and CDR2 SNEGSKA (reference sequence). The CDR3 has 11 residues. This CDR3 is CSASSSGFEHF. The DNA for the CDR3 is TGCAGTGCTAGCAGCTCAGGATTCGAACATTTT.

The chain has TRBV5-1 and TRBJ2-1, with D tentatively TRBD1 (6 bases). The germline V gene has CDR1 SGHRS and CDR2 YFSETQ. Trimming removed 4 bases at V and 4 bases at J, with 15 bases between. This CDR3 is 15 amino acids long. This CDR3 is CASSLKPGHYNEQFF. In nucleotides, the CDR3 is TGCGCCAGCAGCCTGAAACCGGGACATTACAATGAGCAGTTCTTC.

V usage is TRBV12-5 and J usage is TRBJ1-5; 11 nucleotides line up with TRBD1. The V segment lost 2 bases and the J segment 0 bases; nucleotides outside the gene matches: 6. From germline, CDR1 is LGHNT and CDR2 FRNRAP. The CDR3 is 18 amino acids. CDR3 nucleotide sequence: TGTGCTAGTGGTTTGTTTTGGACAGGGGGCCTTAGCAATCAGCCCCAGCATTTT. Its translation is CASGLFWTGGLSNQPQHF.